This TCR beta chain was sequenced in a study of T cells in Graves' hyperthyroidism and ophthalmopathy. Study-wide results and caveats: Blood samples included most of the expanded thyroid clonotypes exceeding 0.001. In the analysis, a 13 V-J model separated ophthalmopathy from stable hyperthyroidism.

The CDR3 regions of TCR beta were amplified from RNA transcripts. A first-round RT-PCR of the TCR CDR3 used the HTBI primer set. TCRdb reprocessed the multiplex PCR reads via MiXCR and lists one record per CDR3 protein. The sample yields about 540,000 distinct CDR3 sequences, roughly 50% seen once. The study excluded patients with uncontrolled infection, other autoimmune disease, pregnancy or lactation. For the diagnoses, clinical symptoms, serum thyroxine and TRAb, thyroid ultrasound and orbital computed tomography were used. The V and J ends lost 2 bases and 5 bases respectively, with 15 bases between them. The CDR3 totals 15 residues. In germline, CDR1 is ENHRY, CDR2 SYGVKD. On this clonotype itself: What it binds is unknown.

The rearrangement uses TRBV10-3 and TRBJ1-2, with D tentatively TRBD1 (5 bases). The source is a woman aged 18-29 years with Graves' hyperthyroidism. The sample consisted of peripheral blood or thyroid tissue (not recorded which). CDR3 nucleotide sequence: TGTGCCATCAGTGAGGGGACGGGTCTGAAGTATGGCTACACCTTC. This sequence encodes CAISEGTGLKYGYTF.